Listed below are T cell receptor beta chains from one sample, sequenced in a study of T cell responses to AZD1222 COVID-19 vaccine. Sequenced by immunoSEQ multiplex PCR; TCRdb stores in-frame clones only, minus some. The table has about 140,000 clones, less than 95% seen once; the top ten hold approximately 3.6%. This material consisted of peripheral blood, taken on day 0 of AZD1222 vaccination. The source of these receptors is an adult in good health. CDR3s include the opening cysteine and the closing phenylalanine or tryptophan. D genes are given only for firm matches.

J: TRBJ2-1; V: TRBV2; D: .; CDR3: CASHLGSTSYNEQFF; DNA: TGTGCCAGCCACCTCGGCTCCACATCCTACAATGAGCAGTTCTTC
J: TRBJ2-5; V: TRBV14; D: .; CDR3: CASSQRTLKETQYF; DNA: TGTGCCAGCAGCCAACGGACTCTAAAAGAGACCCAGTACTTC
J: TRBJ2-3; V: TRBV19; D: .; CDR3: CASSMRVTIRDTQYF; DNA: TGTGCCAGTAGTATGAGGGTGACGATTCGAGATACGCAGTATTTT
J: TRBJ2-1; V: TRBV10-2; D: .; CDR3: CASSAESYNEQFF; DNA: TGCGCCAGCAGTGCCGAGAGCTACAATGAGCAGTTCTTC
J: TRBJ2-3; V: TRBV6-2/TRBV6-3; D: .; CDR3: CASSYSPNTDTQYF; DNA: TGTGCCAGCAGTTATTCCCCTAACACAGATACGCAGTATTTT
J: TRBJ1-4; V: TRBV19; D: .; CDR3: CASKTRATNEKLFF; DNA: TGTGCCAGTAAAACACGGGCGACTAATGAAAAACTGTTTTTT
J: TRBJ1-2; V: TRBV7-2; D: .; CDR3: CASSWDTLGRNYGYTF; DNA: TGTGCCAGCAGCTGGGACACGTTGGGGAGGAACTATGGCTACACCTTC
J: TRBJ2-2; V: TRBV7-9; D: .; CDR3: CASSSQGAGELFF; DNA: TGTGCCAGCAGCTCGCAGGGTGCCGGGGAGCTGTTTTTT
J: TRBJ2-3; V: TRBV7-2; D: TRBD2; CDR3: CASSHNGLAGGRGADTQYF; DNA: TGTGCCAGCAGCCATAATGGCCTAGCGGGAGGAAGGGGTGCAGATACGCAGTATTTT
J: TRBJ1-5; V: TRBV19; D: .; CDR3: CASSIVRQQNQPQHF; DNA: TGTGCCAGTAGTATAGTAAGACAGCAAAATCAGCCCCAGCATTTT
J: TRBJ1-1; V: TRBV5-1; D: TRBD1; CDR3: CASRSGTGGTEAFF; DNA: TGCGCCAGCAGGTCCGGGACAGGGGGCACTGAAGCTTTCTTT
J: TRBJ2-3; V: TRBV4-1; D: TRBD1; CDR3: CASSPGTGSTDTQYF; DNA: TGCGCCAGCAGCCCCGGGACAGGGAGCACAGATACGCAGTATTTT
J: TRBJ2-2; V: TRBV4-3; D: TRBD1; CDR3: CASSHRDRGSWELFF; DNA: TGCGCCAGCAGCCACCGGGACAGGGGGTCCTGGGAGCTGTTTTTT
J: TRBJ2-7; V: TRBV3-1/TRBV3-2; D: .; CDR3: CASSQILGRGEGEQYF; DNA: TGTGCCAGCAGCCAAATTCTGGGGCGCGGTGAAGGCGAGCAGTACTTC
J: TRBJ1-6; V: TRBV30; D: .; CDR3: CAYARGAGKTLHF; DNA: TGTGCCTATGCTCGGGGCGCCGGAAAGACCCTCCACTTT
J: TRBJ1-1; V: TRBV5-8; D: TRBD1; CDR3: CASSPGTAPDTEAFF; DNA: TGTGCCAGCAGCCCAGGGACAGCGCCGGACACTGAAGCTTTCTTT
J: TRBJ2-2; V: TRBV5-5; D: .; CDR3: CASSFNGFGRGELFF; DNA: TGTGCCAGCAGCTTTAATGGGTTTGGAAGAGGGGAGCTGTTTTTT
J: TRBJ1-5; V: TRBV12-3/TRBV12-4; D: .; CDR3: CASSPEPGLPQHF; DNA: TGTGCCAGCAGTCCTGAGCCGGGTTTGCCCCAGCATTTT
J: TRBJ2-3; V: TRBV7-2; D: .; CDR3: CASSFGLVTDTQYF; DNA: TGTGCCAGCAGCTTCGGACTCGTTACAGATACGCAGTATTTT